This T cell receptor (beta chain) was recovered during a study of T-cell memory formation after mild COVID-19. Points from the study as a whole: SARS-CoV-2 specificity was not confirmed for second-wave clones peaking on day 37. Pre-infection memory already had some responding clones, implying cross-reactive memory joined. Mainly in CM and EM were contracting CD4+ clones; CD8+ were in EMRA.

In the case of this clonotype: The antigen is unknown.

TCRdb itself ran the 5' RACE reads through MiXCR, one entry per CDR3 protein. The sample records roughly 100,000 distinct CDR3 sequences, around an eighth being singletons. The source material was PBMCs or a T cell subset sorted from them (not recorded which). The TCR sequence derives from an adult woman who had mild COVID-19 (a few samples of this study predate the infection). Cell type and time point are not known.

The chain's CDR3 is CAISEDRLTYEQYF. The CDR3 DNA reads as TGTGCCATCAGTGAGGACAGGCTCACCTACGAGCAGTACTTC. V and J are TRBV10-3 and TRBJ2-7, with D tentatively TRBD1 (6 bases). Between the trimmed V and J ends, which lost 2 bases and 2 bases, there was a span of 10 bases. Germline loops: CDR1 ENHRY, CDR2 SYGVKD. The CDR3 contains 14 residues.